One and the same sample provided the 20 T cell receptor beta chains below, sequenced in a study of early T cells in non-severe SARS-CoV-2 infection. TCRdb processed the 5' RACE reads anew with MiXCR; each CDR3 protein has one entry. The table lists more than 85,000 distinct CDR3 sequences, 10% to 15% of them singletons. Input material: whole blood. The receptor source for this set is an adult who was a healthcare worker with PCR-confirmed SARS-CoV-2 infection or an uninfected control (not recorded which).

This clonotype has just a few counts. V usage is TRBV3-1 and J usage is TRBJ1-1; unclear D gene. The CDR3 contains 12 residues. Germline V CDR1 and CDR2: LGHDT, YNNKEL (reference sequence). V lost 1 base and J lost 7, with 7 bases in between. DNA for the CDR3: TGTGCCAGCAGCCAAGTCCTCGGTGAAGCTTTCTTT. Translated, it gives CASSQVLGEAFF. The complete variable domain, with remaining parts taken from reference TRBV3-1 and TRBJ1-1, reads DTAVSQTPKYLVTQMGNDKSIKCEQNLGHDTMYWYKQDSKKFLKIMFSYNNKELIINETVPNRFSPKSPDKAHLNLHINSLELGDSAVYFCASSQVLGEAFFGQGTRLTVV.

In its sample, this clonotype was seen a few times. The gene calls are TRBV24-1 and TRBJ2-2; 10 bases fit TRBD2. J was trimmed by 4 bases and V by 5 bases; bases with no gene match: 15. CDR3 length: 19 amino acids. The germline gives CDR1 KGHDR, CDR2 SFDVKD. Here the CDR3 reads CATSGLGTSEGTGTGELFF. The CDR3 region has the DNA TGTGCCACCAGTGGTCTCGGGACTAGCGAGGGGACGGGCACCGGGGAGCTGTTTTTT.

This clonotype was recorded many times. V is TRBV28 and J is TRBJ2-1; tentative D call: TRBD2 (6 bases). Trimming removed 1 base at V and 12 bases at J, with 10 bases between. CDR3 length: 12 amino acids. Germline-derived CDR1 and CDR2 are MDHEN and SYDVKM. CDR3 bases: TGTGCCAGCAGTTTATCGCGGGAAGGGCAGTTCTTC. The encoded protein is CASSLSREGQFF.

The chain has TRBV28 and TRBJ1-1; D might be TRBD1 (5 bases). This CDR3 has 16 amino acids. Per the germline V gene, CDR1 is MDHEN and CDR2 is SYDVKM. Deletions cut 1 base from V and 1 base from J, with 13 bases between. The chain's CDR3 is CASSLYRDRQNTEAFF. In nucleotides, the CDR3 is TGTGCCAGCAGTTTATACCGCGACAGACAGAACACTGAAGCTTTCTTT.

There are many counts of this clonotype. J is TRBJ2-1 and V is TRBV5-1; 8 positions agree with TRBD2. Trimming at V came to 0 bases and at J to 3 bases, leaving 5 bases not matched to a gene. Germline V CDR1 and CDR2: SGHRS, YFSETQ. The CDR3 is 16 residues long. CDR3 residues: CASSLEASGYYNEQFF. CDR3 nucleotides: TGCGCCAGCAGCTTGGAGGCTAGCGGGTACTACAATGAGCAGTTCTTC.

This clonotype was recorded at least ten times. This sequence joins TRBV24-1 and TRBJ2-3; unclear D gene. V was clipped by 4 bases and J by 6 bases, with 4 bases between them. CDR1 and CDR2 (germline): KGHDR, SFDVKD. The CDR3 has 11 residues. The CDR3 sequence is CATSDVDTQYF. The CDR3 DNA sequence: TGTGCCACCAGTGACGTCGATACGCAGTATTTT.

With respect to this clonotype: A read error may be the cause here, since a much bigger clone is one base away. The chain carries TRBV6-5 and TRBJ2-5, with a tentative D call TRBD2 (5 bases). The CDR3 covers 14 residues. Germline assignment: CDR1 MNHEY and CDR2 SVGAGI. This CDR3 reads CAGSYTGSVETQYF. The CDR3 bases are TGTGCCGGCAGTTACACGGGTAGCGTGGAGACCCAGTACTTC.

This clonotype was counted between two and nine times. V and J are TRBV7-2 and TRBJ2-7; 9 nucleotides align to TRBD2. Trimming took 4 bases from V and 3 from J; bases not matched to a gene: 10. In germline, CDR1 is SGHTA, CDR2 FQGNSA. CDR3 size: 16 residues. The CDR3: CASSWDKTSGVYEQYF. The CDR3 DNA is TGTGCCAGCAGCTGGGATAAGACTAGCGGAGTCTACGAGCAGTACTTC.

This clonotype was detected ten times or more. The chain recombines TRBV5-1 with TRBJ2-1; 7 bases line up with TRBD2. Germline assignment: CDR1 SGHRS and CDR2 YFSETQ. The V and J ends lost 4 bases and 0 bases, in that order; junction bases with no gene match: 10. The CDR3 consists of 17 residues. The DNA for the CDR3 is TGCGCCAGCAGCCACACTCTAGCGGAGAGCTCCTACAATGAGCAGTTCTTC. Its protein is CASSHTLAESSYNEQFF.

This clonotype has more than one count but fewer than ten. The gene calls are TRBV7-9 and TRBJ1-6; D is undetermined. The CDR3 sequence is 13 residues long. CDR1 and CDR2 (germline): SEHNR, FQNEAQ (reference sequence). V lost 1 base to trimming and J lost 10 bases, with 8 bases between them. The CDR3 bases are TGTGCCAGCAGCTTAGAAGTGGAATCACCCCTCCACTTT. It yields the protein CASSLEVESPLHF.

This clonotype was picked up one time. This rearrangement joins TRBV20-1 to TRBJ1-2; D ambiguous. V lost 7 bases, J lost 1 base, and 19 bases lay in between. CDR1 and CDR2 from the germline V gene are DFQATT and SNEGSKA (reference sequence). CDR3 length: 15 residues. The CDR3: CSGPNRGNLNYGYTF. In DNA, the CDR3 is TGCAGTGGGCCTAATAGAGGCAACCTTAACTATGGCTACACCTTC.

There are a few counts of this clonotype. As DNA, the CDR3 is TGTGCCATCAGTGGGGAAGCCTACGAGCAGTACTTC. Amino acid sequence: CAISGEAYEQYF. The chain uses TRBV10-3 and TRBJ2-7; no firm D call. V lost 4 bases and J lost 2, with 6 bases in between. Looked up from germline, CDR1 is ENHRY and CDR2 is SYGVKD. This CDR3 spans 12 amino acids.

There are many counts of this clonotype. The V gene is TRBV18, the J gene TRBJ1-5; D gene unclear. This CDR3 is 13 amino acids long. The germline CDR1 and CDR2 sequences are KGHSH and LQKENI. V shed 6 bases and J shed 7 bases, with 13 bases lying between them. The CDR3 DNA reads TGTGCCAGCTCTGTCCGTCCGGGCCAGCCCCAGCATTTT. Its protein is CASSVRPGQPQHF.

This clonotype was counted at least ten times. This chain uses TRBV6-5 with TRBJ2-2; TRBD1 matches 9 bases. This CDR3 is built from 15 residues. V dropped 7 bases and J dropped 3; count of bases not matched to a gene: 6. The germline CDR1 and CDR2 sequences are MNHEY and SVGAGI. This CDR3 reads CASTRTGVYTGELFF. In nucleotides, the CDR3 is TGTGCCAGCACCCGGACAGGGGTTTACACCGGGGAGCTGTTTTTT.

J is TRBJ2-3 and V is TRBV11-2, with 7 nucleotides matching TRBD2. Losses at the gene ends were 3 bases for V and 9 bases for J; bases not matched to a gene: 15. The CDR3 is made up of 16 amino acids. Per germline, CDR1 SGHAT and CDR2 FQNNGV. The CDR3: CASSFLPRDEGGTQYF. The CDR3 region has the DNA TGTGCCAGCAGCTTTTTGCCCCGGGATGAGGGAGGGACGCAGTATTTT.

This chain joins TRBV12-3 or TRBV12-4 and TRBJ2-2, with TRBD1 as a possible D gene (5 bases). The CDR3 consists of 15 residues. The V end was cut by 4 bases, the J end by 0 bases, with 9 bases between. The CDR3 loop reads CASSSTAANTGELFF. For the CDR3, the DNA is TGTGCCAGCAGTTCGACAGCCGCGAACACCGGGGAGCTGTTTTTT.

This chain joins TRBV20-1 and TRBJ2-5; D not certain. The CDR3 totals 16 residues. V lost 0 bases to trimming and J lost 1 base, with 15 bases between them. Germline assignment: CDR1 DFQATT and CDR2 SNEGSKA (reference sequence). This CDR3 is CSARDGRWAIQETQYF. In DNA form, the CDR3 reads TGCAGTGCTAGAGATGGGCGCTGGGCCATCCAAGAGACCCAGTACTTC.

This clonotype was observed a few times. The chain is built from TRBV27 and TRBJ2-4; tentative D call: TRBD2 (5 bases). This CDR3 spans 15 amino acids. Trimming left V 5 bases short and J 1 base short, with 12 bases between. Per the germline V gene, CDR1 is MNHEY and CDR2 is SMNVEV (reference sequence). In DNA, the CDR3 is TGTGCCAGCAGTAGCGGTCAAGGGGCCAAAAACATTCAGTACTTC. Translation gives CASSSGQGAKNIQYF.

This clonotype was detected many times. V and J are TRBV28 and TRBJ2-1; D may be TRBD2 (7 bases). Looked up from germline, CDR1 is MDHEN and CDR2 is SYDVKM. This CDR3 has 14 residues. V was clipped by 2 bases and J by 5 bases, with 10 bases between them. DNA of the CDR3: TGTGCCAGCAGTTTAGGAGGGGGGGACAATGAGCAGTTCTTC. Translated: CASSLGGGDNEQFF. The full variable domain, in which reference TRBV28 and TRBJ2-1 provide the parts outside the CDR3, is DVKVTQSSRYLVKRTGEKVFLECVQDMDHENMFWYRQDPGLGLRLIYFSYDVKMKEKGDIPEGYSVSREKKERFSLILESASTNQTSMYLCASSLGGGDNEQFFGPGTRLTVL.

This clonotype was picked up many times. This chain joins TRBV14 and TRBJ2-1; possibly TRBD1 or TRBD2 for D (5 bases each). Germline CDR1 and CDR2: SGHDN and FVKESK. This CDR3 is built from 15 residues. V shed 1 base and J shed 4 bases, with 11 bases lying between them. The CDR3 DNA sequence: TGTGCCAGCAGCCAAGGCAGGGCGGGTTACAATGAGCAGTTCTTC. Its translation is CASSQGRAGYNEQFF.